Each of the 32 T cell receptor beta chains below was sequenced from the same sample in a study of blood T cell repertoires in COVID-19. The method was immunoSEQ multiplex PCR; TCRdb's version includes in-frame clones alone and lacks a portion of them. The table lists over 300,000 clones, 90% of them singletons. The sample was peripheral blood. The receptors here all came from a man between 18 and 29 years old with active or convalescent COVID-19.

CDR3 nucleotide sequence: TGCAGCGTTGAAGTCCGGGGATTTGAAAAACTGTTTTTT. This translates into CSVEVRGFEKLFF. This chain uses TRBV29-1 with TRBJ1-4; D ambiguous. Trimming took 1 base from V and 7 from J, leaving 10 bases between them. The CDR3 totals 13 residues. The germline V gene has CDR1 SQVTM and CDR2 ANQGSEA.

The genes are TRBV24-1 and TRBJ2-3; 8 nucleotides match TRBD2. The length of the CDR3 is 15 residues. The V and J ends lost 3 bases and 3 bases, in that order; junction bases with no gene match: 4. Germline V lookup: CDR1 KGHDR, CDR2 SFDVKD. CDR3 in amino acids: CATSDTPGGTDTQYF. Written as DNA, the CDR3 is TGTGCCACCAGTGATACTCCGGGGGGGACAGATACGCAGTATTTT.

This clone was counted once. The chain carries TRBV7-2 and TRBJ1-5; D unresolved. V shed 2 bases and J shed 0 bases, with 5 bases lying between them. Germline-derived CDR1 and CDR2 are SGHTA and FQGNSA. CDR3 length equals 14 residues. In nucleotides, the CDR3 is TGTGCCAGCAGCTTACAGGCTAGCAATCAGCCCCAGCATTTT. This translates into CASSLQASNQPQHF. The full variable domain, in which reference TRBV7-2 and TRBJ1-5 provide the parts outside the CDR3, is GAGVSQSPSNKVTEKGKDVELRCDPISGHTALYWYRQSLGQGLEFLIYFQGNSAPDKSGLPSDRFSAERTGGSVSTLTIQRTQQEDSAVYLCASSLQASNQPQHFGDGTRLSIL.

V gene TRBV6-5 combines with J gene TRBJ1-6; D is ambiguous. The CDR3 length is 14 residues. Germline V gene lookup returns CDR1 MNHEY and CDR2 SVGAGI. The V and J ends lost 7 bases and 6 bases respectively, with 13 bases between them. The CDR3 nucleotides read TGTGCCAGCACCATATCTCCGGTTAATTCACCCCTCCACTTT. It translates to CASTISPVNSPLHF.

V usage is TRBV16 and J usage is TRBJ1-4; 7 bases fit TRBD1. This CDR3 region has 18 residues. With V trimmed by 0 bases and J by 0 bases, 7 bases remained unmatched. Germline CDR1 reads KGHSY; CDR2 reads FQNENV. CDR3 amino acids: CASSQSLDRTATNEKLFF. As DNA, the CDR3 is TGTGCCAGCAGCCAATCCCTGGACAGGACCGCAACTAATGAAAAACTGTTTTTT.

The chain combines TRBV5-4 with TRBJ2-1, with TRBD2 matching 13 bases. This CDR3 is built from 16 residues. J was trimmed by 5 bases and V by 2 bases; bases with no gene match: 4. Germline V gene lookup returns CDR1 SGHNT and CDR2 YYREEE (reference sequence). The CDR3: CASSFRTSGSDNEQFF. The CDR3 DNA sequence: TGTGCCAGCAGCTTTCGGACTAGCGGGAGTGACAATGAGCAGTTCTTC.

The V call is TRBV28, the J call TRBJ2-7; TRBD1 matches 8 bases. The CDR3 is made up of 13 amino acids. Germline CDR1 MDHEN, CDR2 SYDVKM. V trimming: 7 bases; J trimming: 3 bases; junction bases outside the gene matches: 5. The CDR3 DNA follows: TGTGCCAGCAAAAGACAGGGGTTCTACGAGCAGTACTTC. It encodes CASKRQGFYEQYF.

This rearrangement joins TRBV6-5 to TRBJ1-6; 9 bases align to TRBD1. CDR3 length: 15 residues. The V gene's germline CDR1 is MNHEY and CDR2 SVGAGI. V was pared by 5 bases and J by 13 bases, with 12 bases of the junction left unmatched. CDR3 nucleotides: TGTGCCAGCAGTCATAAACAGGGGGCGGTAACTCCCCTCCACTTT. It encodes CASSHKQGAVTPLHF.

The sample holds a few counts of this clone. The J gene is TRBJ1-1, the V gene TRBV7-2; D is ambiguous. CDR3 length: 15 amino acids. The germline V gene encodes CDR1 SGHTA and CDR2 FQGNSA. Trimming left V 1 base short and J 7 bases short, with 16 bases between. CDR3 amino acids: CASSLDAKRMSEAFF. The CDR3 nucleotides read TGTGCCAGCAGCTTAGACGCCAAGAGGATGAGTGAAGCTTTCTTT.

This clone was detected once. The rearrangement joins TRBV4-3 to TRBJ2-2; D remains unclear. Germline V lookup: CDR1 LGHNA, CDR2 YSLEER. Trimming left V 3 bases short and J 3 bases short, with 8 bases between. The CDR3 consists of 14 residues. CDR3 nucleotide sequence: TGCGCCAGCAGCCACCTGGCAGACACCGGGGAGCTGTTTTTT. Translating it yields CASSHLADTGELFF.

The J gene is TRBJ1-5, the V gene TRBV28, with unresolved D. Germline V gives CDR1 MDHEN, CDR2 SYDVKM. CDR3 size: 14 residues. Between the trimmed V and J ends, which lost 6 bases and 5 bases, there was a span of 14 bases. CDR3 sequence: CASSTRVDYQPQHF. DNA of the CDR3: TGTGCCAGCAGCACTCGGGTAGATTATCAGCCCCAGCATTTT.

The V and J genes are TRBV18 and TRBJ2-5; D perhaps matches TRBD1 (5 bases). The CDR3 has 16 residues. Trimming pared 0 bases from V and 0 bases from J, leaving 11 bases between. Germline CDR1 is KGHSH and CDR2 is LQKENI. CDR3 sequence: CASSPPNRLNQETQYF. The CDR3, as DNA: TGTGCCAGCTCACCACCGAACAGGCTCAACCAAGAGACCCAGTACTTC.

The V call is TRBV4-1, the J call TRBJ1-2, with 7 bases matching TRBD1. From germline, CDR1 is MGHRA and CDR2 YSYEKL. V shed 4 bases and J 4 bases; nucleotides not matched to a gene: 6. CDR3 size: 14 residues. Here the CDR3 reads CASSLSGQLYGYTF. CDR3 coding DNA: TGCGCCAGCAGCCTGTCGGGACAGCTCTATGGCTACACCTTC.

This clone was observed once. This sequence joins TRBV18 and TRBJ1-6; D unclear. The CDR3 length is 14 residues. The germline CDR1 and CDR2 sequences are KGHSH and LQKENI. Trimming shortened V by 0 bases and J by 7 bases, and 7 bases separated the two germline ends. The CDR3: CASSPPWENSPLHF. The CDR3 DNA is TGTGCCAGCTCACCACCGTGGGAGAATTCACCCCTCCACTTT.

The chain links TRBV20-1 to TRBJ1-1; D ambiguous. This CDR3 region has 11 residues. Trimming pared 5 bases from V and 7 bases from J, leaving 11 bases between. The germline gives CDR1 DFQATT, CDR2 SNEGSKA (reference sequence). CDR3 protein: CSAGGGLEAFF. The CDR3, as DNA: TGCAGTGCTGGAGGAGGACTTGAAGCTTTCTTT.

The chain combines TRBV9 with TRBJ1-1; D remains ambiguous. This CDR3 region has 15 residues. Germline values: CDR1 SGDLS, CDR2 YYNGEE. The V and J ends lost 0 bases and 1 base respectively, with 10 bases between them. The CDR3 DNA reads as TGTGCCAGCAGCGTAGTGCCAGGAGGGAACACTGAAGCTTTCTTT. Translation gives CASSVVPGGNTEAFF. The full variable domain, with the rest looked up from reference TRBV9 and TRBJ1-1, is DSGVTQTPKHLITATGQRVTLRCSPRSGDLSVYWYQQSLDQGLQFLIQYYNGEERAKGNILERFSAQQFPDLHSELNLSSLELGDSALYFCASSVVPGGNTEAFFGQGTRLTVV.

This clone was detected only a few times. This chain connects TRBV18 to TRBJ1-2; TRBD1 is a possible D gene (5 bases). The V and J ends lost 0 bases and 6 bases respectively, with 14 bases between them. Per germline, CDR1 KGHSH and CDR2 LQKENI. The CDR3 spans 15 residues. This chain's CDR3 is CASSPPESGWNGYTF. CDR3 DNA sequence: TGTGCCAGCTCACCACCGGAGTCAGGGTGGAATGGCTACACCTTC.

V gene TRBV5-4 combines with J gene TRBJ2-1, with TRBD2 identical over 15 bases. Germline trimming cut 7 bases from V and 10 bases from J; bases unmatched to any gene: 12. In germline, CDR1 is SGHNT, CDR2 YYREEE (reference sequence). The CDR3 is 16 amino acids. The CDR3 loop is CASWTSGRARSGEQFF. In DNA, the CDR3 is TGTGCCAGCTGGACTAGCGGGAGGGCCCGATCAGGAGAGCAGTTCTTC.

The chain is built from TRBV7-8 and TRBJ1-2; tentatively, D is TRBD1 (6 bases). This CDR3 comprises 13 residues. Trimming took 4 bases from V and 4 from J, leaving 10 bases between them. Germline lookup yields CDR1 SGHVS and CDR2 FQNEAQ. The CDR3 region is CASSYTGTYGYTF. CDR3 DNA sequence: TGTGCCAGCAGCTATACAGGGACCTATGGCTACACCTTC.

The J gene is TRBJ1-6, the V gene TRBV7-2, with 7 bases fitting TRBD1. This CDR3 spans 16 amino acids. Germline CDR1 is SGHTA and CDR2 is FQGNSA. V gave up 5 bases and J gave up 10 bases; unmatched junction bases: 14. CDR3 coding DNA: TGTGCCAGCAGCCTACCCGGACAGGCTGTCGGGTCACCCCTCCACTTT. This codes for CASSLPGQAVGSPLHF.

This sequence joins TRBV28 and TRBJ1-6, with TRBD1 as a possible D gene (5 bases). The CDR3 runs to 15 residues. The germline gives CDR1 MDHEN, CDR2 SYDVKM. Trimming took off 5 bases at V and 7 bases at J, with 15 bases between the two ends. DNA of the CDR3: TGTGCCAGCAGTAATTTATCAGGGCCAAATTCACCCCTCCACTTT. This sequence encodes CASSNLSGPNSPLHF.

The V and J genes are TRBV3-1 (or the pseudogene TRBV3-2) and TRBJ2-7; 12 nucleotides agree with TRBD2. The CDR3 length is 18 residues. V was clipped by 1 base and J by 3 bases; unmatched bases: 10. Germline CDR1 LGHDT, CDR2 YNNKEL (reference sequence). As DNA, the CDR3 is TGTGCCAGCAGCCAAGTCGCCGGGACTAGCGGGTTGGGCTACGAGCAGTACTTC. This translates into CASSQVAGTSGLGYEQYF.

This sequence joins TRBV27 and TRBJ2-7; 14 nucleotides agree with TRBD2. The trim removed 7 bases at V and 7 bases at J, leaving 12 bases unmatched. The germline V gene encodes CDR1 MNHEY and CDR2 SMNVEV (reference sequence). CDR3 size: 16 residues. The CDR3 DNA is TGTGCCAGCACCCTAGTGGGACTAGCGGGAGTTGGGGAGCAGTACTTC. It translates to CASTLVGLAGVGEQYF.

The V gene is TRBV28, the J gene TRBJ2-7; D call uncertain. CDR3 length equals 13 residues. The V gene lost 2 bases and the J gene lost 2 bases, with 7 bases spanning the gap. The germline gives CDR1 MDHEN, CDR2 SYDVKM. The CDR3 loop is CASSLQVTYEQYF. The CDR3 bases are TGTGCCAGCAGTTTACAGGTTACCTACGAGCAGTACTTC.

The genes are TRBV11-2 and TRBJ2-5; 14 nucleotides match TRBD2. Germline CDR1 SGHAT, CDR2 FQNNGV. This CDR3 spans 16 amino acids. V dropped 5 bases and J dropped 2; count of bases not matched to a gene: 4. The CDR3 reads CASSLRLAGGQETQYF. In DNA, the CDR3 is TGTGCCAGCAGCCTCCGACTAGCGGGGGGGCAAGAGACCCAGTACTTC. Drawing the rest from reference TRBV11-2 and TRBJ2-5, the complete variable domain is EAGVAQSPRYKIIEKRQSVAFWCNPISGHATLYWYQQILGQGPKLLIQFQNNGVVDDSQLPKDRFSAERLKGVDSTLKIQPAKLEDSAVYLCASSLRLAGGQETQYFGPGTRLLVL.

The V and J genes are TRBV18 and TRBJ1-5; TRBD1 matches at 7 bases. The CDR3 is made up of 13 amino acids. Germline CDR1 reads KGHSH; CDR2 reads LQKENI. The junction had 1 base not matched to a gene; V was cut back by 4 bases and J by 4 bases. The CDR3 loop is CASSRDRNQPQHF. The CDR3 DNA follows: TGTGCCAGCTCACGGGACAGAAATCAGCCCCAGCATTTT. The full variable domain, with the rest looked up from reference TRBV18 and TRBJ1-5, is NAGVMQNPRHLVRRRGQEARLRCSPMKGHSHVYWYRQLPEEGLKFMVYLQKENIIDESGMPKERFSAEFPKEGPSILRIQQVVRGDSAAYFCASSRDRNQPQHFGDGTRLSIL.

V usage is TRBV19 and J usage is TRBJ2-2; D might be TRBD1 (5 bases). The CDR3 spans 15 residues. Germline lookup yields CDR1 LNHDA and CDR2 SQIVND (reference sequence). Deletions cut 1 base from V and 2 bases from J, with 8 bases between. The CDR3 coding sequence is TGTGCCAGTAGTATAGGGACACTAAACACCGGGGAGCTGTTTTTT. Translating it yields CASSIGTLNTGELFF.

A few counts support this clone. J is TRBJ2-2 and V is TRBV18; 8 nucleotides line up with TRBD1. CDR1 is KGHSH, CDR2 LQKENI, per germline. V lost 3 bases, J lost 7 bases, and 10 bases stayed unmatched. This CDR3 region has 16 residues. CDR3 amino acids: CASSPPTGGGIGELFF. CDR3 in DNA: TGTGCCAGCTCACCCCCCACAGGGGGAGGAATCGGGGAGCTGTTTTTT.

The J gene is TRBJ1-4, the V gene TRBV6-5, with 7 bases identical to TRBD1. This CDR3 comprises 15 residues. Germline assignment: CDR1 MNHEY and CDR2 SVGAGI. Unmatched junction bases numbered 8, after V lost 5 bases and J lost 5 bases. Here the CDR3 DNA reads TGTGCCAGCAGTCCCTGGGACAGAGTGAATGAAAAACTGTTTTTT. This sequence encodes CASSPWDRVNEKLFF.

The DNA of the CDR3 is TGTGCCAGCAGTGCCCCGCTCCTACAGGGGTTTCATGGCTACACCTTC. Residues: CASSAPLLQGFHGYTF. The gene calls are TRBV6-1 and TRBJ1-2; 7 bases line up with TRBD1. CDR1 and CDR2 from the germline V gene are MNHNS and SASEGT. Losses at the gene ends were 4 bases for V and 6 bases for J; bases not matched to a gene: 14. This CDR3 has 16 residues.

The chain couples TRBV19 to TRBJ2-7; possibly TRBD2 for D (6 bases). Looked up from germline, CDR1 is LNHDA and CDR2 is SQIVND (reference sequence). The V and J ends lost 5 bases and 0 bases respectively, with 14 bases between them. The CDR3 spans 15 residues. CDR3 loop: CASSAWDLNSYEQYF. The DNA for the CDR3 is TGTGCCAGTAGTGCATGGGACTTGAACTCCTACGAGCAGTACTTC.

Only one count was recorded for this clone. The chain uses TRBV23-1 and TRBJ1-2; TRBD1 is a possible D gene (6 bases). TRBV23-1 is identified as an open reading frame with a role that is uncertain. V was trimmed by 6 bases and J by 7 bases, leaving 21 bases between them. This CDR3 contains 15 residues. The CDR3 loop is CASSLLKGGYCGYTF. CDR3 bases: TGCGCCAGCAGCCTACTGAAGGGGGGGTATTGTGGCTACACCTTC.